This TCR beta chain originates from a study of T cell repertoires and leukemia-associated antigens. MiXCR, run by TCRdb on the 5' RACE reads, gives a single entry per CDR3 protein. This sample has about 14,000 distinct CDR3 sequences, with approximately 37% found just once. The CDR3 length is 17 residues, termini included. Germline lookup yields CDR1 SGHTA and CDR2 FQGTGA. This clonotype was found once. What it binds is not known. The DNA is left out, because the CDR3 cannot be placed on it with certainty; the CDR3 is given as TCRdb lists it. This TCR was recovered from a female donor in good health. V is TRBV7-3 and J is TRBJ2-5; the D segment call TRBD1 is taken from the table without a DNA check. What was sequenced was CD3+ T cells sorted from blood and cultured. CDR3 protein: CASSIYLCSVGEAYPAF.